This TCR beta chain was recovered during a study of CD8+CD57+ T cells in acquired aplastic anemia. Whole-study results and caveats: Researchers report that twenty-nine CD8+ CDR3 sequences appeared in both patients and controls.

It was patients with CD8+CD57+ cell expansion by flow cytometry who were chosen for sequencing. All patients had severe acquired aplastic anemia. This clonotype has a handful of counts. Its antigen is unidentified. With V trimmed by 1 base and J by 5 bases, 1 base remained unmatched. This CDR3 spans 13 amino acids. Per germline, CDR1 LNHNV and CDR2 YYDKDF (reference sequence). According to the study, genomic DNA was the template for TCR beta VDJ and CDR3 profiling. TCRdb reanalysed the reads using MiXCR and keeps one entry per CDR3 protein. The data hold about 40,000 distinct CDR3 sequences, with about 63% observed a single time.

This TCR was sampled from a human donor with aplastic anemia. What was sequenced was sorted CD4+, CD8+, or CD8+CD57+ T cells (not recorded which) from PBMCs. The chain joins TRBV15 to TRBJ2-5; TRBD1 aligns across 7 bases. CDR3 residues: CATSRATGETQYF. CDR3 DNA sequence: TGTGCCACCAGCAGAGCGACAGGGGAGACCCAGTACTTC.